The following is a T cell receptor beta chain sequence with its context. Its antigen is not identified. The sample belongs to a study of cytomegalovirus exposure and HLA in healthy donors. Study-wide findings and caveats: Roughly even sequencing depth across donors was the assumption behind the presence/absence analyses.

PCR amplification relied on 60 Vbeta primers (plus 13 Jbeta primers). Using immunoSEQ multiplex PCR, the repertoire was profiled, and TCRdb retains in-frame clones only, with some absent. The specimen's table records about 41,000 clones. The source is a young man in good health and CMV-seronegative. Material for sequencing was PBMCs.

CDR3 protein: CASTLDISYEQYF. CDR3 bases: TGTGCCAGCACCCTAGATATCTCCTACGAGCAGTACTTC. The chain links TRBV5-5 to TRBJ2-7, with D unresolved. V was clipped by 6 bases and J by 0 bases, with 10 bases between them. The CDR3 runs to 13 residues. Germline CDR1 is SGHKS and CDR2 is YYEKEE (reference sequence).